The entry that follows covers one TCR beta chain sequence. The target antigen is unknown. The data stem from a study of shared clonotypes between healthy human individuals. Study results and limitations: Relative to memory subsets, naive subsets generally showed larger estimated richness.

The data were produced by immunoSEQ multiplex PCR, yet TCRdb's version contains in-frame clones alone and is incomplete. The sample shows roughly 1,500,000 clones, approximately 98.5% of them seen only once. This CDR3 is 14 amino acids long. The ends were cut back, 0 bases at V and 8 bases at J, with 12 bases in the middle. Germline values: CDR1 SGDLS, CDR2 YYNGEE. This chain joins TRBV9 and TRBJ2-1; D gene uncertain. The sequence came from a man aged 25-45 years in good health. The sample taken for sequencing was naive CD4+ T cells sorted from blood. Subset in this sample: CD45RA+ positively selected. For the CDR3, the DNA is TGTGCCAGCAGCGTAGGCGCCGTTAGAGATGAGCAGTTCTTC. This gives the protein CASSVGAVRDEQFF.